What follows are 15 T cell receptor beta chains derived from one specimen sequenced in a study of human T cells and chemical hapten exposure. Time point reported: patch test 1, 2 weeks after DPC sensitization. Treatment denoted: therapeutic diphenylcyclopropenone sensitization with weekly scalp DPC. TCRdb independently ran MiXCR on the RACE reads; one entry per CDR3 protein. Here the sample spans fewer than 400,000 distinct CDR3 sequences, around 7% being singletons. The sample in question was whole blood, obtained in connection with sensitization to the hapten diphenylcyclopropenone (DPC). Source of these receptors: a woman aged 18-29 years with alopecia areata. Some clones in this sample may be carry-over from other donors' samples.

This clonotype was recorded many times. The chain combines TRBV7-2 with TRBJ2-4; 12 nucleotides align to TRBD2. The CDR3 contains 17 residues. CDR1 is SGHTA, CDR2 FQGNSA, per germline. The junction had 4 bases not matched to a gene; V was cut back by 4 bases and J by 0 bases. The CDR3 DNA follows: TGTGCCAGCAGCTCACTAGCGGGGGGCCGAGCCAAAAACATTCAGTACTTC. This translates into CASSSLAGGRAKNIQYF.

This clonotype showed up many times. This chain joins TRBV4-2 and TRBJ2-3, with D possibly being TRBD1 (5 bases). V was trimmed by 4 bases and J by 4 bases, leaving 9 bases between them. The CDR3 runs 13 residues. Germline CDR1 LGHNA, CDR2 YNFKEQ. The CDR3 bases are TGTGCCAGCAGCCCCCAGGGTTCAGATACGCAGTATTTT. This translates into CASSPQGSDTQYF.

This clonotype was observed a few times. J is TRBJ1-1 and V is TRBV7-2; TRBD1 aligns across 11 bases. CDR1 and CDR2 from the germline V gene are SGHTA and FQGNSA. This CDR3 is 14 amino acids long. The J segment lost 0 bases and the V segment lost 8 bases, leaving 2 bases of the junction unmatched. This CDR3 reads CASGDRGMNTEAFF. The CDR3 bases are TGTGCCAGCGGGGACAGGGGGATGAACACTGAAGCTTTCTTT.

V and J are TRBV23-1 and TRBJ1-2, with D uncertain. TRBV23-1 is recorded as an ORF, its role being uncertain. The CDR3 is made up of 11 amino acids. V was clipped by 9 bases and J by 4 bases, with 9 bases between them. CDR3 loop: CARAPSYGYTF. The CDR3 DNA is TGCGCCAGAGCCCCCAGCTATGGCTACACCTTC.

The chain links TRBV5-4 to TRBJ1-2; D is undetermined. The germline gives CDR1 SGHNT, CDR2 YYREEE (reference sequence). Trimming stripped 4 bases from V and 4 bases from J, with 17 bases between. The CDR3 has 15 amino acids. The CDR3 reads CASSQDLTLAYGYTF. The CDR3 DNA sequence: TGTGCCAGCAGCCAGGACCTCACTCTTGCCTATGGCTACACCTTC.

This clonotype was seen many times. The V gene is TRBV6-1, the J gene TRBJ1-1; 7 bases map to TRBD1. Germline V lookup: CDR1 MNHNS, CDR2 SASEGT. The CDR3 is made up of 14 amino acids. With V trimmed by 7 bases and J by 4 bases, 9 bases remained unmatched. The CDR3 coding sequence is TGTGCCAGCACAGGGGGAGGAGGCGGCACTGAAGCTTTCTTT. Protein: CASTGGGGGTEAFF.

This clonotype was detected only a few times. The chain recombines TRBV4-1 with TRBJ2-7; D is ambiguous. Per germline, CDR1 MGHRA and CDR2 YSYEKL. With 0 bases removed from V and 2 bases from J, the gap between germline ends came to 8 bases. This CDR3 is built from 14 residues. The CDR3 DNA reads as TGCGCCAGCAGCCAAGAACGGGCCGCCTACGAGCAGTACTTC. Protein sequence: CASSQERAAYEQYF.

This clonotype has a count of ten or more. The V call is TRBV4-3, the J call TRBJ2-1; no clear D gene. The CDR3 covers 16 residues. The germline gives CDR1 LGHNA, CDR2 YSLEER. Deletions cut 0 bases from V and 4 bases from J, with 13 bases between. CDR3 in amino acids: CASSQERVGYYNEQFF. The CDR3 DNA reads as TGCGCCAGCAGCCAAGAACGGGTCGGATATTACAATGAGCAGTTCTTC.

The rearrangement links TRBV7-2 to TRBJ2-3; 8 bases agree with TRBD1. Germline lookup yields CDR1 SGHTA and CDR2 FQGNSA. CDR3 length equals 16 residues. V was clipped by 1 base and J by 6 bases; unmatched bases: 9. DNA for the CDR3: TGTGCCAGCAGCTTAGTCAGGGGGCCGGTAGTGGATACGCAGTATTTT. This sequence encodes CASSLVRGPVVDTQYF.

This clonotype was seen ten or more times. The CDR3 loop is CASSASVDTQYF. CDR3 nucleotides: TGTGCCAGCAGCGCTAGCGTCGATACGCAGTATTTT. The chain uses TRBV5-4 and TRBJ2-3; TRBD2 might be the D (6 bases). The CDR3 contains 12 residues. With 4 bases removed from V and 6 bases from J, the gap between germline ends came to 9 bases. In germline, CDR1 is SGHNT, CDR2 YYREEE (reference sequence).

The V call is TRBV7-2, the J call TRBJ1-5, with 8 bases identical to TRBD1. Trimming cost V 3 bases and J 5 bases; bases outside gene matches: 3. From germline, CDR1 is SGHTA and CDR2 FQGNSA. This CDR3 is built from 14 residues. The CDR3 coding sequence is TGTGCCAGCAGCTTTACAGGGGGTGATCAGCCCCAGCATTTT. Translated, it gives CASSFTGGDQPQHF.

The V and J genes are TRBV2 and TRBJ1-5, with D uncertain. Germline V lookup: CDR1 SNHLY, CDR2 FYNNEI. The CDR3 runs 14 residues. V was shortened by 7 bases and J by 1 base, with 11 bases between the two germline ends. Here the CDR3 DNA reads TGTGCCAGCACTGGCGTTGGAAGCAATCAGCCCCAGCATTTT. Residues: CASTGVGSNQPQHF.

This clonotype was observed at least ten times. The J gene is TRBJ1-1, the V gene TRBV3-1; 9 nucleotides align to TRBD1. Looked up from germline, CDR1 is LGHDT and CDR2 is YNNKEL (reference sequence). CDR3 size: 16 residues. J lost 10 bases, V lost 3 bases, and 15 bases had no gene match. The CDR3 region is CASSHSRPGQGIAAFF. CDR3 bases: TGTGCCAGCAGCCATTCCCGACCGGGACAGGGAATTGCAGCTTTCTTT.

A few counts support this clonotype. This sequence joins TRBV4-3 and TRBJ2-3; D gene uncertain. The CDR3 is made up of 17 amino acids. The V gene lost 0 bases and the J gene lost 0 bases, with 13 bases spanning the gap. The V gene's germline CDR1 is LGHNA and CDR2 YSLEER. CDR3 nucleotides: TGCGCCAGCAGCCAAGATTTAGGACGGCTTAGCACAGATACGCAGTATTTT. Its translation is CASSQDLGRLSTDTQYF.

This clonotype was counted a few times. This CDR3 reads CAISERTNQPQHF. Here the CDR3 DNA reads TGTGCCATCAGTGAGCGGACGAATCAGCCCCAGCATTTT. This chain connects TRBV10-3 to TRBJ1-5; the D is unclear. V dropped 2 bases and J dropped 4 bases, with 6 bases sitting between them. This CDR3 has 13 residues. Germline CDR1 reads ENHRY; CDR2 reads SYGVKD.